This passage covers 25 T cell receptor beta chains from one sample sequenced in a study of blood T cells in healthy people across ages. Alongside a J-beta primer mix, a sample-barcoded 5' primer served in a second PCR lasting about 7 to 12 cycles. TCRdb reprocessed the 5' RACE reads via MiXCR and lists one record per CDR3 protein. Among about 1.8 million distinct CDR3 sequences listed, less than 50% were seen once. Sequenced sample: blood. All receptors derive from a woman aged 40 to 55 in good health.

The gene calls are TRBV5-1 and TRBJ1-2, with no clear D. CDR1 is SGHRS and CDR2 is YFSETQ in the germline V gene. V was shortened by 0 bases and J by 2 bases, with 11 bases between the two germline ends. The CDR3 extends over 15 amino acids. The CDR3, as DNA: TGCGCCAGCAGCTTGGACTGGGGTGACAACTATGGCTACACCTTC. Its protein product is CASSLDWGDNYGYTF. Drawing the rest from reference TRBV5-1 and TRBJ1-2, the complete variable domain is KAGVTQTPRYLIKTRGQQVTLSCSPISGHRSVSWYQQTPGQGLQFLFEYFSETQRNKGNFPGRFSGRQFSNSRSEMNVSTLELGDSALYLCASSLDWGDNYGYTFGSGTRLTVV.

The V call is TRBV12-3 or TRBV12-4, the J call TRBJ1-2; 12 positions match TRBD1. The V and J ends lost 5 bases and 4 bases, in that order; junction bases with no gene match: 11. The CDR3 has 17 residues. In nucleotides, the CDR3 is TGTGCCAGCAGTGTAGGGGGACAGGGGGCGTTCGGCTATGGCTACACCTTC. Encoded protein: CASSVGGQGAFGYGYTF.

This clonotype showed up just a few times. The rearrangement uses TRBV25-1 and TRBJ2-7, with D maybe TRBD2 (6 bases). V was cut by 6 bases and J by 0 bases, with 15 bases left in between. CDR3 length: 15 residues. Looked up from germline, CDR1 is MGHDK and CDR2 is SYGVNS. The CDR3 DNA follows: TGTGCCAGCAGAAGGGCCGGGGGAACCTCCTACGAGCAGTACTTC. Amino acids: CASRRAGGTSYEQYF.

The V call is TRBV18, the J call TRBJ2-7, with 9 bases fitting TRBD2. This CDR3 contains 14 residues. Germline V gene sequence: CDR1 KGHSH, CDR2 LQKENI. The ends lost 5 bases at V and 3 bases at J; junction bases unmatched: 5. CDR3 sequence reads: CASSASGDFYEQYF. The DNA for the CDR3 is TGTGCCAGCTCAGCTAGCGGGGACTTCTACGAGCAGTACTTC.

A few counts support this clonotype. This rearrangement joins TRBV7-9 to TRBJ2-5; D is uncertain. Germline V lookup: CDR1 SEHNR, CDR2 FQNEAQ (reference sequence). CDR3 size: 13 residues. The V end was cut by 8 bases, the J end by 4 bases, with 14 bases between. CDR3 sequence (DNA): TGTGCCAGCGGCCCCTGGGTTTCAGAGACCCAGTACTTC. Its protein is CASGPWVSETQYF.

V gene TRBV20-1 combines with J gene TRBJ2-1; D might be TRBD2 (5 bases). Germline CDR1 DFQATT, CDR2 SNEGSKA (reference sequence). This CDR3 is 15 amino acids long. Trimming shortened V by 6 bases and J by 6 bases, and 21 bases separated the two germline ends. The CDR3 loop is CSAMADGEYFNEQFF. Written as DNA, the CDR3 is TGCAGTGCGATGGCTGACGGGGAGTATTTCAATGAGCAGTTCTTC.

DNA of the CDR3: TGTGCCAGCAGCTTCCAACGACGGGACTCTTCACCCCTCCACTTT. Its protein product is CASSFQRRDSSPLHF. The J gene is TRBJ1-6, the V gene TRBV11-1; D possibly corresponds to TRBD1 (5 bases). The V end was cut by 3 bases, the J end by 9 bases, with 15 bases between. Looked up from germline, CDR1 is SGHAT and CDR2 is FQDESV (reference sequence). This CDR3 has 15 residues. The full variable domain, rest sourced from reference TRBV11-1 and TRBJ1-6, is EAEVAQSPRYKITEKSQAVAFWCDPISGHATLYWYRQILGQGPELLVQFQDESVVDDSQLPKDRFSAERLKGVDSTLKIQPAELGDSAMYLCASSFQRRDSSPLHFGNGTRLTVT.

For the CDR3, the DNA is TGTGCCAGCAGTCCCTCCCGGTCGGGCTATGGCTACACCTTC. Translation: CASSPSRSGYGYTF. The V gene is TRBV2, the J gene TRBJ1-2; D remains unclear. V was clipped by 5 bases and J by 4 bases, with 14 bases between them. This CDR3 spans 14 amino acids. Germline V lookup: CDR1 SNHLY, CDR2 FYNNEI.

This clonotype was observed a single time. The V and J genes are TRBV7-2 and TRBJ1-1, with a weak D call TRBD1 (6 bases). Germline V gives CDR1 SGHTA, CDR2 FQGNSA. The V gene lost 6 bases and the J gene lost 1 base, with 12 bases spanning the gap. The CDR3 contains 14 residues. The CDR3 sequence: CASSDYRANTEAFF. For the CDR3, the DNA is TGTGCCAGCAGTGACTACAGGGCGAACACTGAAGCTTTCTTT.

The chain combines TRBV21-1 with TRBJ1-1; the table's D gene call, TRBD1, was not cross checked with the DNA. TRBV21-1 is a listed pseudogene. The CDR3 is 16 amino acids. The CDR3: CASSKVRDRVNTEAFF. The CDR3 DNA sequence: TGTGCCAGCAGCAAAGTCCGGGACAGGGTGAACACTGAAGCTTTCTTT.

DNA for the CDR3: TGTGCCAGCAGCTTGGCCCCAGTTCCTGGCGAGCAGTACTTC. It translates to CASSLAPVPGEQYF. This sequence joins TRBV5-5 and TRBJ2-7, with no clear D. Germline values: CDR1 SGHKS, CDR2 YYEKEE (reference sequence). This CDR3 comprises 14 residues. Trimming took 0 bases from V and 6 from J, leaving 13 bases between them.

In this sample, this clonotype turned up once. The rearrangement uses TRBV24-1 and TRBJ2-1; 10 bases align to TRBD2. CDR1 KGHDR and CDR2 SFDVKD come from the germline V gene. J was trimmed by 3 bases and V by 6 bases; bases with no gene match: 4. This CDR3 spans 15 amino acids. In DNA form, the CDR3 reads TGTGCCACCAGTAGCGGGGGGGACTTCTACAATGAGCAGTTCTTC. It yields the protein CATSSGGDFYNEQFF.

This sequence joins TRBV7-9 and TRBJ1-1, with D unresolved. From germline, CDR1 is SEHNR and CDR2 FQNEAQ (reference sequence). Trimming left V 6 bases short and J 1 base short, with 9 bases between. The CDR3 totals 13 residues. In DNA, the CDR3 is TGTGCCAGCAGTCCAAGGTCGAACACTGAAGCTTTCTTT. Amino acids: CASSPRSNTEAFF.

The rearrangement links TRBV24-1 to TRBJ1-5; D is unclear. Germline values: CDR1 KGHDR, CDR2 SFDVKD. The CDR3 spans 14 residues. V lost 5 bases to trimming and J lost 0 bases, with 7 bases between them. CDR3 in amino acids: CATSGAYSNQPQHF. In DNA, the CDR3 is TGTGCCACCAGTGGCGCTTATAGCAATCAGCCCCAGCATTTT.

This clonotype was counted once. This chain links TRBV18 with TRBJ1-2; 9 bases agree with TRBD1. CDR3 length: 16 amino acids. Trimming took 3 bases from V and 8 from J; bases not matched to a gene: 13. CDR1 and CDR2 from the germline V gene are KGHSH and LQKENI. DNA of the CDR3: TGTGCCAGCTCACCTCAAGCCGGGACAGGGCCGGGGGGCTACACCTTC. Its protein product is CASSPQAGTGPGGYTF. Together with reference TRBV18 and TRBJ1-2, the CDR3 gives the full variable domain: NAGVMQNPRHLVRRRGQEARLRCSPMKGHSHVYWYRQLPEEGLKFMVYLQKENIIDESGMPKERFSAEFPKEGPSILRIQQVVRGDSAAYFCASSPQAGTGPGGYTFGSGTRLTVV.

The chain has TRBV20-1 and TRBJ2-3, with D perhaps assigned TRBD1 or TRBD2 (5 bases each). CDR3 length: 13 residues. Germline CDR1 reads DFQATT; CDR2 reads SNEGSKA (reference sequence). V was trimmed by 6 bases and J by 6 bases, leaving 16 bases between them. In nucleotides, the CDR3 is TGCAGTGCCTATTTGGCCGAGGGGGATACGCAGTATTTT. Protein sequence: CSAYLAEGDTQYF.

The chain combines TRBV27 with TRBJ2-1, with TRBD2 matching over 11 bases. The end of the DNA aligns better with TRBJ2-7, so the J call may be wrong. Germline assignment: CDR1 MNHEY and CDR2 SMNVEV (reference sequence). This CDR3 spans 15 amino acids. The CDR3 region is CASSPTGTSGNEQYF. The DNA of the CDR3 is TGTGCCAGCAGTCCAACCGGGACTAGCGGCAATGAGCAGTACTTC.

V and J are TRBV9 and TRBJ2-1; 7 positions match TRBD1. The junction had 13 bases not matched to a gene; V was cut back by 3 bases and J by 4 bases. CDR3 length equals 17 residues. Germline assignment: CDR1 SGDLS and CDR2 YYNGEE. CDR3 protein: CASSGGGTELHYNEQFF. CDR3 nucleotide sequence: TGTGCCAGCAGCGGAGGTGGGACAGAATTGCATTACAATGAGCAGTTCTTC.

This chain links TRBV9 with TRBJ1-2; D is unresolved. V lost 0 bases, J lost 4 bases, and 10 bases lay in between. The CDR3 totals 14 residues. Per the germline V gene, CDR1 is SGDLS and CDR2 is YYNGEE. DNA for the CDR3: TGTGCCAGCAGCGTAGATGACAATTTCTATGGCTACACCTTC. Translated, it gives CASSVDDNFYGYTF.

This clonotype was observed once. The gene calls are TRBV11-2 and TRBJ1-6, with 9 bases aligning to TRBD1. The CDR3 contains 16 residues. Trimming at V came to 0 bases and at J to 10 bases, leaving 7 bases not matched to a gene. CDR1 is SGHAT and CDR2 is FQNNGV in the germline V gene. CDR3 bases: TGTGCCAGCAGCTTAGAGCCGGGGACAGGGAGGTCACCCCTCCACTTT. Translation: CASSLEPGTGRSPLHF.

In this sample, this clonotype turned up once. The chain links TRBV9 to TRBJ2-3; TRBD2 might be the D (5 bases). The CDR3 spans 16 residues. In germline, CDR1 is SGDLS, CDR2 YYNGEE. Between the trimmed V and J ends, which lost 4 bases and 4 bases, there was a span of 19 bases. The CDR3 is CASSPGVLSAADTQYF. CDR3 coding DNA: TGTGCCAGCAGCCCCGGGGTGCTTAGCGCGGCAGATACGCAGTATTTT.

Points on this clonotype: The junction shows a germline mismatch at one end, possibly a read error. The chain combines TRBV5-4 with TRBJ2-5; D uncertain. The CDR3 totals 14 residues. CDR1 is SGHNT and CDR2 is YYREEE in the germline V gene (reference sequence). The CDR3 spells CASSLSLGQVTQYF. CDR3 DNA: TGTGCCAGCAGCTTGAGTTTAGGTCAAGTGACCCAGTACTTC.

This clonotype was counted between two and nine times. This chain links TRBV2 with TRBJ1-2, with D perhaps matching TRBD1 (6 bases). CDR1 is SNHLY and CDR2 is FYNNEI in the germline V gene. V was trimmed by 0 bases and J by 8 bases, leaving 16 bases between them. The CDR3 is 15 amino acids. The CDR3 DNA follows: TGTGCCAGCAGTGAAGCGGGGAACAGGGCGGAAGGCTACACCTTC. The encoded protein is CASSEAGNRAEGYTF.

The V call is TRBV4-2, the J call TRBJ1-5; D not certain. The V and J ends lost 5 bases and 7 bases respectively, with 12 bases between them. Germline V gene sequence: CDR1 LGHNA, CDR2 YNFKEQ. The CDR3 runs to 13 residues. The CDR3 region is CASSKGRAQPQHF. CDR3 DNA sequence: TGTGCCAGCAGCAAAGGTAGGGCGCAGCCCCAGCATTTT.

The CDR3 DNA is TGTGCCAGCAGGCCTGGGAGCGGATTTGGAGGCTACACCTTC. Protein product: CASRPGSGFGGYTF. The chain employs TRBV6-5 and TRBJ1-2; no firm D call. The CDR3 has 14 amino acids. Germline CDR1 MNHEY, CDR2 SVGAGI. V lost 6 bases to trimming and J lost 8 bases, with 19 bases between them.